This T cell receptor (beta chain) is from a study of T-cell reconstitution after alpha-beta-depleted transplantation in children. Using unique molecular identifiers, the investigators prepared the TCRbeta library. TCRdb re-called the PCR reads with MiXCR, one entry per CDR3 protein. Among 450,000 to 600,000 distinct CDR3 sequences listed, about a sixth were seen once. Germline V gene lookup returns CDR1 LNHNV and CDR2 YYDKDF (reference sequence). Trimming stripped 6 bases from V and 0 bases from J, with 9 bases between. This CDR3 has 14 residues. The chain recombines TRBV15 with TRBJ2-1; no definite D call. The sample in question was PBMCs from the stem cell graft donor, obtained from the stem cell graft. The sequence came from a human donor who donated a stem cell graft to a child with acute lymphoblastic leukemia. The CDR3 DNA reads TGTGCCACCAGTCCAGAGAGCTCCTACAATGAGCAGTTCTTC. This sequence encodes CATSPESSYNEQFF.